The TCR beta chain under discussion was sequenced for a study of blood T cell repertoires in COVID-19. The data were produced by immunoSEQ multiplex PCR, yet TCRdb's version contains in-frame clones alone and is incomplete. The table has about 92,000 clones, roughly 85% seen once. Germline lookup yields CDR1 MDHEN and CDR2 SYDVKM. The CDR3 sequence is 11 residues long. Concerning this clone: The junction departs from germline at one end; a sequencing error may be responsible.

Material for sequencing was peripheral blood. This sequence was found in a man older than 75 with acute or convalescent COVID-19. This chain links TRBV28 with TRBJ2-3; no reliable D call. CDR3 sequence: CASSPHTTPLF. The CDR3 DNA reads as TGTGCCAGCAGTCCCCACACCACCCCCCTTTTT.